This entry concerns a single T cell receptor (beta chain). Clones were read by immunoSEQ multiplex PCR, and TCRdb kept only the in-frame ones, dropping some. The sample includes around 22,000 clones, approximately 82% of them seen just once. The data were obtained in a study of T cells in narcolepsy. This CDR3 contains 17 residues. Germline-derived CDR1 and CDR2 are SGHDT and YYEEEE. Unmatched junction bases numbered 9, after V lost 4 bases and J lost 0 bases. The chain has TRBV5-6 and TRBJ2-5, with 10 bases identical to TRBD2. Input material: memory (CD45RA-) CD4+ T cells from blood. This TCR was recovered from a human donor in good health. The CDR3 reads CASSQLAGQLYQETQYF. The CDR3 DNA sequence: TGTGCCAGCAGCCAACTAGCGGGGCAGTTGTACCAAGAGACCCAGTACTTC.